Given below is one T cell receptor beta chain in context. What it binds is unknown. CDR3 size: 16 residues. V was trimmed by 1 base and J by 4 bases, leaving 17 bases between them. CDR1 and CDR2 (germline): SGHDT, YYEEEE. Some clones are missing from TCRdb's copy, which holds only in-frame ones; the method was immunoSEQ multiplex PCR. The sample lists about 19,000 clones, roughly 76% occurring once. These data belong to a study of T cell responses to AZD1222 COVID-19 vaccine. The study's findings and limits: After the peak T cell response, and only then, were repertoires sampled.

The clonotype comes from an adult who received the AZD1222 COVID-19 vaccine. This rearrangement joins TRBV5-6 to TRBJ1-2; unclear D gene. This specimen was peripheral blood, taken 28 days after the second AZD1222 dose. The CDR3 here is CASSLRAGGLSYGYTF. CDR3 nucleotide sequence: TGTGCCAGCAGCTTGCGGGCAGGAGGGTTGTCCTATGGCTACACCTTC.